The 3 T cell receptor beta chains listed next were all sequenced from one sample in a study of blood T cell repertoires in COVID-19. The repertoire was sequenced with immunoSEQ multiplex PCR; TCRdb's copy has only in-frame clones and lacks some. The sample holds about 420,000 clones, around 90% seen once. Input material: peripheral blood. The source of these receptors is a man aged 18 to 30 with COVID-19, enrolled during active disease.

The CDR3 DNA follows: TGCAGCGTTGATTCCGGTTTGTATGGCTACACCTTC. Translating it yields CSVDSGLYGYTF. The rearrangement uses TRBV29-1 and TRBJ1-2, with D uncertain. Germline CDR1 SQVTM, CDR2 ANQGSEA. CDR3 length: 12 residues. The V gene lost 3 bases and the J gene lost 5 bases, with 10 bases spanning the gap.

The chain couples TRBV7-9 to TRBJ2-7, with 9 bases aligning to TRBD1. The CDR3 length is 14 residues. CDR1 is SEHNR, CDR2 FQNEAQ, per germline (reference sequence). With V trimmed by 5 bases and J by 5 bases, 7 bases remained unmatched. In DNA form, the CDR3 reads TGTGCCAGCAGCCCCGGGACAGGGTCCCACGAGCAGTACTTC. Its protein is CASSPGTGSHEQYF.

The rearrangement uses TRBV5-6 and TRBJ1-1, with TRBD1 matching 9 bases. Germline trimming cut 5 bases from V and 1 base from J; bases unmatched to any gene: 3. CDR1 SGHDT and CDR2 YYEEEE come from the germline V gene. This CDR3 has 14 amino acids. DNA of the CDR3: TGTGCCAGCAGGCAGACAGGGGGGAACACTGAAGCTTTCTTT. It encodes CASRQTGGNTEAFF.